The 32 T cell receptor beta chains below come from one sample, sequenced in a study of T cell changes during pregnancy in multiple sclerosis. The protocol was immunoSEQ multiplex PCR, while the TCRdb copy is restricted to in-frame clones and leaves out a portion. Among roughly 80,000 clones listed, around 90% were seen once. The sample here was peripheral blood, taken before pregnancy. These receptors all come from a female donor with multiple sclerosis, enrolled in a pregnancy study.

The chain combines TRBV25-1 with TRBJ2-2; D is ambiguous. V shed 3 bases and J shed 4 bases, with 15 bases lying between them. The CDR3 consists of 16 residues. CDR1 is MGHDK and CDR2 is SYGVNS in the germline V gene. The CDR3 nucleotides are TGTGCCAGCAGTGATACCTGGCAGGAATTCACCGGGGAGCTGTTTTTT. Translation: CASSDTWQEFTGELFF.

This clone was observed once. The J gene is TRBJ1-3, the V gene TRBV7-9; D call uncertain. With 5 bases removed from V and 7 bases from J, the gap between germline ends came to 18 bases. This CDR3 has 15 amino acids. Germline lookup yields CDR1 SEHNR and CDR2 FQNEAQ (reference sequence). The CDR3 bases are TGTGCCAGCAGCCCCAAATTGAGGATAGGCAACACCATATATTTT. The encoded protein is CASSPKLRIGNTIYF.

V is TRBV5-6 and J is TRBJ1-2; D is perhaps TRBD1 (6 bases). CDR1 and CDR2 (germline): SGHDT, YYEEEE. The ends were cut back, 2 bases at V and 8 bases at J, with 7 bases in the middle. The CDR3 has 11 amino acids. The CDR3 region is CASSFGQGYTF. For the CDR3, the DNA is TGTGCCAGCAGCTTTGGACAGGGCTACACCTTC.

This clone was seen a few times. V and J are TRBV15 and TRBJ1-1; the D is unclear. Per germline, CDR1 LNHNV and CDR2 YYDKDF (reference sequence). The CDR3 is 14 amino acids. V was cut by 9 bases and J by 1 base, with 15 bases left in between. The CDR3 region has the DNA TGTGCCACTACAGCAATCGGAGGGAACACTGAAGCTTTCTTT. It translates to CATTAIGGNTEAFF. Full variable domain (missing parts from reference TRBV15 and TRBJ1-1): DAMVIQNPRYQVTQFGKPVTLSCSQTLNHNVMYWYQQKSSQAPKLLFHYYDKDFNNEADTPDNFQSRRPNTSFCFLDIRSPGLGDTAMYLCATTAIGGNTEAFFGQGTRLTVV.

This clone was detected a few times. The chain joins TRBV28 to TRBJ1-6; no firm D call. There are 12 residues in the CDR3. Germline CDR1 is MDHEN and CDR2 is SYDVKM. Trimming pared 2 bases from V and 10 bases from J, leaving 6 bases between. Written as DNA, the CDR3 is TGTGCCAGCAGTTTAAGTAGCTCACCCCTCCACTTT. Protein sequence: CASSLSSSPLHF.

J is TRBJ2-1 and V is TRBV9; no definite D call. Germline loops: CDR1 SGDLS, CDR2 YYNGEE. The CDR3 totals 15 residues. V was shortened by 0 bases and J by 5 bases, with 12 bases between the two germline ends. CDR3 residues: CASSVARQSHNEQFF. Here the CDR3 DNA reads TGTGCCAGCAGCGTAGCCAGGCAGAGCCACAATGAGCAGTTCTTC.

This rearrangement joins TRBV29-1 to TRBJ1-2; D remains unclear. CDR3 length equals 11 residues. Germline V lookup: CDR1 SQVTM, CDR2 ANQGSEA. Trimming cost V 2 bases and J 5 bases, with 6 bases left between them. In DNA, the CDR3 is TGCAGCGTTGAACGGGGTTATGGCTACACCTTC. It codes for CSVERGYGYTF.

The CDR3 protein is CASGAQLSSNTEAFF. In DNA form, the CDR3 reads TGTGCTAGTGGTGCGCAACTATCCAGTAACACTGAAGCTTTCTTT. The chain recombines TRBV12-5 with TRBJ1-1, with D unclear. Germline V gene sequence: CDR1 LGHNT, CDR2 FRNRAP. Deletions cut 5 bases from V and 2 bases from J, with 15 bases between. The length of the CDR3 is 15 residues.

The chain couples TRBV6-5 to TRBJ1-4, with 7 positions matching TRBD1. The CDR3 is made up of 14 amino acids. After removal of 5 bases from V and 5 bases from J, the junction contained 5 bases not matched to a gene. Germline V gene lookup returns CDR1 MNHEY and CDR2 SVGAGI. CDR3 DNA: TGTGCCAGCAGTGCGGACAGGAGAAATGAAAAACTGTTTTTT. This encodes CASSADRRNEKLFF.

This chain links TRBV27 with TRBJ1-4; TRBD1 matches 9 bases. Germline CDR1 reads MNHEY; CDR2 reads SMNVEV (reference sequence). The CDR3 totals 16 residues. Unmatched junction bases numbered 11, after V lost 5 bases and J lost 7 bases. The CDR3 spells CASSNPRDRVPEKLFF. The CDR3 DNA sequence: TGTGCCAGCAGTAACCCCCGGGACAGGGTCCCTGAAAAACTGTTTTTT.

J is TRBJ2-7 and V is TRBV5-1, with D tentatively TRBD1 (5 bases). V was trimmed by 4 bases and J by 2 bases, leaving 7 bases between them. The CDR3 runs to 12 residues. Looked up from germline, CDR1 is SGHRS and CDR2 is YFSETQ. CDR3 sequence reads: CASSRTTYEQYF. In nucleotides, the CDR3 is TGCGCCAGCAGCCGGACAACCTACGAGCAGTACTTC.

Of note for this clone: At one boundary the junction diverges from the germline segment, which might be a read error. This chain joins TRBV7-7 and TRBJ2-5, with D possibly TRBD2 on 6 matching bases. The CDR3 is made up of 14 amino acids. The germline CDR1 and CDR2 sequences are SSHAT and FNYEAQ (reference sequence). The CDR3 region has the DNA TGTGCTAGCAGCCCTATCGGGGGTGGAGAGACCCAGTACTTC. Protein sequence: CASSPIGGGETQYF.

The CDR3 DNA reads TGTGCCAGCAGCTTACTAGGGGCCCTCCGCAATCAGCCCCAGCATTTT. This codes for CASSLLGALRNQPQHF. This chain connects TRBV7-6 to TRBJ1-5; possible D gene TRBD1, 5 bases. Trimming removed 2 bases from V and 2 bases from J, with 13 bases in between. The germline gives CDR1 SGHVS, CDR2 FNYEAQ. The CDR3 has 16 residues.

The genes are TRBV5-8 and TRBJ2-1; the D gene is possibly TRBD1 (5 bases). V lost 6 bases to trimming and J lost 4 bases, with 14 bases between them. The germline gives CDR1 SGHTS, CDR2 YDEGEE. This CDR3 region has 14 residues. The chain's CDR3 is CASKRQTSYNEQFF. Written as DNA, the CDR3 is TGTGCCAGCAAGCGACAGACCTCATACAATGAGCAGTTCTTC.

The V and J genes are TRBV4-2 and TRBJ1-1; D might be TRBD1 (5 bases). There are 14 residues in the CDR3. CDR1 is LGHNA and CDR2 is YNFKEQ in the germline V gene. Trimming stripped 0 bases from V and 10 bases from J, with 15 bases between. CDR3 coding DNA: TGTGCCAGCAGCCAAGATGAGCAAGCAAGGGGAGCTTTCTTT. Its protein is CASSQDEQARGAFF.

V gene TRBV6-1 combines with J gene TRBJ1-5; D possibly corresponds to TRBD1 (6 bases). V lost 2 bases to trimming and J lost 5 bases, with 7 bases between them. CDR3 length: 13 residues. CDR1 is MNHNS and CDR2 is SASEGT in the germline V gene. The chain's CDR3 is CASSEHRDQPQHF. CDR3 DNA sequence: TGTGCCAGCAGTGAACACAGGGATCAGCCCCAGCATTTT.

This chain joins TRBV7-6 and TRBJ2-1; D gene ambiguous. Per germline, CDR1 SGHVS and CDR2 FNYEAQ. The V end lost 4 bases, the J end lost 6 bases, and 7 bases lay between the germline ends. The CDR3 consists of 12 residues. The CDR3 protein is CASSSRFNEQFF. In nucleotides, the CDR3 is TGTGCCAGCAGCTCCCGGTTCAATGAGCAGTTCTTC.

The gene calls are TRBV9 and TRBJ1-2; perhaps TRBD1 as D (6 bases). Germline V lookup: CDR1 SGDLS, CDR2 YYNGEE. The V gene lost 3 bases and the J gene lost 5 bases, with 14 bases spanning the gap. CDR3 length: 14 residues. The CDR3 DNA sequence: TGTGCCAGCAGCGCCGGGACACAGTTATATGGCTACACCTTC. Protein product: CASSAGTQLYGYTF.

CDR3 sequence: CASSQDQGRIWEQYF. The CDR3 nucleotides are TGCGCCAGCAGCCAAGATCAGGGCAGGATTTGGGAGCAGTACTTC. The V and J genes are TRBV4-1 and TRBJ2-7; possibly TRBD1 for D (5 bases). V was clipped by 0 bases and J by 7 bases, with 16 bases between them. The CDR3 consists of 15 residues. The germline V gene encodes CDR1 MGHRA and CDR2 YSYEKL.

The genes are TRBV7-9 and TRBJ2-3; tentative D call: TRBD2 (5 bases). The CDR3 is 14 amino acids. Trimming cost V 6 bases and J 0 bases, with 10 bases left between them. Germline CDR1 is SEHNR and CDR2 is FQNEAQ (reference sequence). CDR3 sequence reads: CASSRSGSTDTQYF. CDR3 sequence (DNA): TGTGCCAGCAGTCGGAGCGGAAGCACAGATACGCAGTATTTT.

The chain joins TRBV5-8 to TRBJ1-5; 8 nucleotides agree with TRBD1. Germline-derived CDR1 and CDR2 are SGHTS and YDEGEE. The CDR3 sequence is 15 residues long. Trimming cost V 4 bases and J 3 bases; bases outside gene matches: 6. The CDR3: CASSENRGYNQPQHF. The CDR3 DNA is TGTGCCAGCAGCGAAAACAGGGGGTACAATCAGCCCCAGCATTTT.

Here the CDR3 DNA reads TGTGCCAGCAGAGGGGGCAATGAGCAGTTCTTC. Translation gives CASRGGNEQFF. The rearrangement links TRBV7-9 to TRBJ2-1; TRBD1 might be the D (6 bases). Between the trimmed V and J ends, which lost 6 bases and 6 bases, there was a span of 6 bases. The V gene's germline CDR1 is SEHNR and CDR2 FQNEAQ (reference sequence). The CDR3 has 11 residues. The variable domain in full, completed from reference TRBV7-9 and TRBJ2-1, reads DTGVSQNPRHKITKRGQNVTFRCDPISEHNRLYWYRQTLGQGPEFLTYFQNEAQLEKSRLLSDRFSAERPKGSFSTLEIQRTEQGDSAMYLCASRGGNEQFFGPGTRLTVL.

V usage is TRBV7-6 and J usage is TRBJ2-3, with TRBD2 matching over 11 bases. The length of the CDR3 is 18 residues. J was trimmed by 4 bases and V by 6 bases; bases with no gene match: 15. Germline CDR1 reads SGHVS; CDR2 reads FNYEAQ. The CDR3 coding sequence is TGTGCCAGCAGTTTCTCAGGGGGACTAGCGGATAACTCAGATACGCAGTATTTT. Translating gives CASSFSGGLADNSDTQYF.

The chain couples TRBV15 to TRBJ1-4; no definite D call. The germline V and J ends were trimmed by 0 bases and 5 bases, with 22 bases remaining between them. Germline CDR1 LNHNV, CDR2 YYDKDF (reference sequence). This CDR3 is 19 amino acids long. CDR3 nucleotide sequence: TGTGCCACCAGCAGAGAGTCCCTCCCTCCAGGCTGGATAAATGAAAAACTGTTTTTT. Translated: CATSRESLPPGWINEKLFF.

The genes are TRBV7-3 and TRBJ2-3; TRBD2 matches 10 bases. V shed 5 bases and J 9 bases; nucleotides not matched to a gene: 14. CDR3 length: 16 residues. The germline CDR1 and CDR2 sequences are SGHTA and FQGTGA. The CDR3 bases are TGTGCCAGCAGCATCGGTTCTAGCGGGGGCCCCCGGACGCAGTATTTT. Protein sequence: CASSIGSSGGPRTQYF.

This chain links TRBV2 with TRBJ2-7; tentative D call: TRBD1 (5 bases). The CDR3 extends over 15 amino acids. Per germline, CDR1 SNHLY and CDR2 FYNNEI. V dropped 1 base and J dropped 2 bases, with 12 bases sitting between them. CDR3 in amino acids: CASSEEGKVTYEQYF. CDR3 sequence (DNA): TGTGCCAGCAGTGAAGAGGGGAAGGTGACCTACGAGCAGTACTTC.

V gene TRBV5-1 combines with J gene TRBJ1-1; 9 nucleotides match TRBD1. The junction had 9 bases not matched to a gene; V was cut back by 4 bases and J by 11 bases. CDR3 size: 13 residues. Germline V gives CDR1 SGHRS, CDR2 YFSETQ. The CDR3 DNA reads as TGCGCCAGCAGCGCGGTCCGGGACAGGGCTGCTTTCTTT. Translated: CASSAVRDRAAFF.

V usage is TRBV4-2 and J usage is TRBJ1-4; 9 nucleotides align to TRBD1. This CDR3 contains 14 residues. Germline CDR1 and CDR2: LGHNA and YNFKEQ. V lost 3 bases, J lost 10 bases, and 6 bases stayed unmatched. The CDR3 coding sequence is TGTGCCAGCAGCCAGTTACAGGGGGCGGGAAAACTGTTTTTT. Its translation is CASSQLQGAGKLFF.

The rearrangement links TRBV6-1 to TRBJ1-1, with TRBD1 as a possible D gene (6 bases). Trimming pared 5 bases from V and 2 bases from J, leaving 12 bases between. Per the germline V gene, CDR1 is MNHNS and CDR2 is SASEGT. The CDR3 spans 14 residues. CDR3: CASSTTGFNTEAFF. The CDR3 nucleotides read TGTGCCAGCAGTACTACAGGGTTCAACACTGAAGCTTTCTTT.

The chain recombines TRBV5-5 with TRBJ2-5; no reliable D call. This CDR3 is 13 amino acids long. Germline V CDR1 and CDR2: SGHKS, YYEKEE (reference sequence). V lost 3 bases, J lost 5 bases, and 11 bases lay in between. The CDR3 nucleotides read TGTGCCAGCAGCTCTACCCCCGATGAGACCCAGTACTTC. Translating gives CASSSTPDETQYF.

This rearrangement joins TRBV21-1 to TRBJ1-1; whether TRBD1, the table's D call, matches the DNA was not checked. TRBV21-1 is a pseudogene segment. This CDR3 contains 14 residues. CDR3 loop: CASSNQGAHTEAFF. For the CDR3, the DNA is TGTGCCAGCAGCAATCAGGGGGCTCACACTGAAGCTTTCTTT.

This chain connects TRBV7-9 to TRBJ2-3; 13 bases are a match to TRBD2. The junction had 6 bases not matched to a gene; V was cut back by 4 bases and J by 8 bases. The CDR3 has 15 residues. Per the germline V gene, CDR1 is SEHNR and CDR2 is FQNEAQ (reference sequence). The CDR3 bases are TGTGCCAGCAGCTGGGGACTAGCGGGGATCGTTACGCAGTATTTT. Translation gives CASSWGLAGIVTQYF.